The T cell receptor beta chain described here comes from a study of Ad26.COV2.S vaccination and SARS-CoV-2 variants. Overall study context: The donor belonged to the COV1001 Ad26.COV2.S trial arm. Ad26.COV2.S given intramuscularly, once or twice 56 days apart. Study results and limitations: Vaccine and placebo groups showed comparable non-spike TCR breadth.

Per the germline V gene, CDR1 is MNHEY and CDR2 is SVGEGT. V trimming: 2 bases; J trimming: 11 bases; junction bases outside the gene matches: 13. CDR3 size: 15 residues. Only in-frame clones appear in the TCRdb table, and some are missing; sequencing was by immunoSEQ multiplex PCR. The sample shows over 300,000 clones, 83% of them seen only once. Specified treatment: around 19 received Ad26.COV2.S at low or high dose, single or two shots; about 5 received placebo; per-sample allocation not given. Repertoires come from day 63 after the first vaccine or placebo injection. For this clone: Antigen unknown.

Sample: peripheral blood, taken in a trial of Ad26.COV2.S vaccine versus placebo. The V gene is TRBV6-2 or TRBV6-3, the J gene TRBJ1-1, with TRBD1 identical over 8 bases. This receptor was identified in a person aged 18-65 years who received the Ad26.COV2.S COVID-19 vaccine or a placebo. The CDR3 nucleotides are TGTGCCAGCAGTTACCGGGACAGGCCTGAACGGGGTGCTTTCTTT. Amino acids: CASSYRDRPERGAFF.